Shown below are 10 T cell receptor beta chains from a single sample sequenced in a study of blood T cells in healthy people across ages (dated by TCRdb to the mid-2010s). Receptors were amplified or captured by 5' RACE. Sequenced using an Illumina HiSeq 2500. A second PCR of about 6 to 11 cycles was performed with a sample-barcoded 5' primer and a J-beta primer mix. Starting from the raw public reads, TCRdb applied fastp trimming at Q25, assembled clones with MiXCR and retained in-frame beta chains. Rows are unified per CDR3 protein, each entry keeping the most common DNA and genes. Across this sample there are some 1 million distinct CDR3 sequences, with 35% to 50% seen only once. Approximately 20% of the sample belongs to the ten largest clones. The sample consisted of blood. These receptors came from a woman aged 60 to 75 in good health.

The chain links TRBV21-1 to TRBJ1-5; no check of the table's D call, TRBD1, against the DNA was made. TRBV21-1 is designated a pseudogene. The CDR3 loop spans 13 amino acids. The CDR3 nucleotides read TGTGCCAGCAGACAGGGGCCAAATCAGCCCCAGCATTTT. It yields the protein CASRQGPNQPQHF.

V gene TRBV20-1 combines with J gene TRBJ2-1; 9 bases line up with TRBD1. Germline CDR1 is DFQATT and CDR2 is SNEGSKA (reference sequence). Losses at the gene ends were 6 bases for V and 9 bases for J; bases not matched to a gene: 12. The CDR3 is made up of 14 amino acids. This chain's CDR3 is CSAYGTGMGVEQFF. In nucleotides, the CDR3 is TGCAGTGCCTATGGGACAGGGATGGGGGTTGAGCAGTTCTTC.

This sequence joins TRBV7-9 and TRBJ2-1; 9 nucleotides match TRBD2. The CDR3 has 14 amino acids. CDR1 is SEHNR and CDR2 is FQNEAQ in the germline V gene (reference sequence). J lost 4 bases, V lost 7 bases, and 5 bases had no gene match. CDR3 DNA: TGTGCCAGCACCCGACTAGCGGCTTACAATGAGCAGTTCTTC. Residues: CASTRLAAYNEQFF.

The chain employs TRBV9 and TRBJ2-7; D is ambiguous. The V gene lost 0 bases and the J gene lost 5 bases, with 12 bases spanning the gap. The germline V gene has CDR1 SGDLS and CDR2 YYNGEE. This CDR3 spans 14 amino acids. CDR3 sequence: CASSVEVSWDEQYF. DNA of the CDR3: TGTGCCAGCAGCGTAGAGGTATCCTGGGACGAGCAGTACTTC.

This rearrangement joins TRBV27 to TRBJ2-4, with D perhaps given as TRBD1 or TRBD2 (5 bases each). The germline CDR1 and CDR2 sequences are MNHEY and SMNVEV (reference sequence). The CDR3 covers 12 residues. V gave up 3 bases and J gave up 13 bases, with 13 bases separating them. CDR3 amino acids: CASSFWGFEQYF. The CDR3 DNA sequence: TGTGCCAGCAGTTTCTGGGGGTTTGAGCAGTACTTC.

The chain carries TRBV20-1 and TRBJ2-5; no reliable D call. In germline, CDR1 is DFQATT, CDR2 SNEGSKA (reference sequence). The CDR3 sequence is 12 residues long. V was clipped by 1 base and J by 0 bases, with 3 bases between them. In DNA form, the CDR3 reads TGCAGTGCTAGAGCGGACCAAGAGACCCAGTACTTC. Protein sequence: CSARADQETQYF.

This chain joins TRBV7-8 and TRBJ1-5; TRBD1 aligns across 8 bases. The CDR3 sequence is 16 residues long. Germline V gene data show CDR1 as SGHVS and CDR2 as FQNEAQ. Germline trimming cut 5 bases from V and 5 bases from J; bases unmatched to any gene: 11. In DNA form, the CDR3 reads TGTGCCAGCAGCCTAAAAGACAGGGGCCGATATCAGCCCCAGCATTTT. Translated: CASSLKDRGRYQPQHF.

This chain links TRBV7-2 with TRBJ2-2; TRBD2 is a possible D gene (6 bases). The V end lost 3 bases, the J end lost 7 bases, and 9 bases lay between the germline ends. This CDR3 spans 13 amino acids. Germline values: CDR1 SGHTA, CDR2 FQGNSA. DNA for the CDR3: TGTGCCAGCAGCTTTGTAGCGGACGGGGAGCTGTTTTTT. As protein: CASSFVADGELFF. The full variable domain, its missing parts supplied by reference TRBV7-2 and TRBJ2-2, is GAGVSQSPSNKVTEKGKDVELRCDPISGHTALYWYRQSLGQGLEFLIYFQGNSAPDKSGLPSDRFSAERTGGSVSTLTIQRTQQEDSAVYLCASSFVADGELFFGEGSRLTVL.

This clonotype has just a few counts. This chain links TRBV9 with TRBJ2-1; maybe TRBD1 (7 bases). The germline gives CDR1 SGDLS, CDR2 YYNGEE. The CDR3 covers 15 residues. V lost 2 bases to trimming and J lost 4 bases, with 13 bases between them. The CDR3 DNA reads TGTGCCAGCAGCGTGGAGGGGGCGAAGTACAATGAGCAGTTCTTC. Translation gives CASSVEGAKYNEQFF.

This clonotype was seen repeatedly, ten times or more. This sequence joins TRBV27 and TRBJ2-3, with a possible D match to TRBD2 (5 bases). CDR1 and CDR2 (germline): MNHEY, SMNVEV (reference sequence). The CDR3 totals 14 residues. V lost 6 bases and J lost 1, with 11 bases in between. Here the CDR3 reads CASREVGGTDTQYF. CDR3 bases: TGTGCCAGCAGAGAGGTGGGAGGCACAGATACGCAGTATTTT.